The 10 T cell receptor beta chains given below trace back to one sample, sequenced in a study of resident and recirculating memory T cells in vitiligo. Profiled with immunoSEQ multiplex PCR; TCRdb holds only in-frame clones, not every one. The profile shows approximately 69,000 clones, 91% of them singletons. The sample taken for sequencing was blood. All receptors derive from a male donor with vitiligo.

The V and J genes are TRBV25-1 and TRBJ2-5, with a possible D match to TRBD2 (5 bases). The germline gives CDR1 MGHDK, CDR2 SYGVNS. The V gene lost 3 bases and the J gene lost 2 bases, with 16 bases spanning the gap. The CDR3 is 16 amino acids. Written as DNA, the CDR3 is TGTGCCAGCAGTGATTCCATCCGGGGTCTACAAGAGACCCAGTACTTC. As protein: CASSDSIRGLQETQYF.

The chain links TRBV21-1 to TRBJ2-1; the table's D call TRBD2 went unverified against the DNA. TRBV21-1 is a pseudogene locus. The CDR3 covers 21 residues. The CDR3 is CASSKAPGLAGGNCSYNEQFF. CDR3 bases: TGTGCCAGCAGCAAAGCTCCGGGACTAGCGGGGGGAAACTGCTCCTACAATGAGCAGTTCTTC.

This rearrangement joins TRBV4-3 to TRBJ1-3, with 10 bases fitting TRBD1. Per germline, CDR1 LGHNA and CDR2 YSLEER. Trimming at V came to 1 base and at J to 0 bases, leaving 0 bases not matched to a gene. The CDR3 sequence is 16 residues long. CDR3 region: CASSQGDRGSGNTIYF. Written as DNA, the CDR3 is TGCGCCAGCAGCCAAGGGGACAGGGGCTCTGGAAACACCATATATTTT.

The CDR3 protein is CASSLADSNYGYTF. Here the CDR3 DNA reads TGTGCCAGCAGCTTAGCGGACAGTAACTATGGCTACACCTTC. The chain recombines TRBV7-9 with TRBJ1-2; a weak D match, TRBD1 (6 bases). V lost 0 bases, J lost 1 base, and 6 bases lay in between. Germline CDR1 and CDR2: SEHNR and FQNEAQ (reference sequence). The CDR3 has 14 amino acids.

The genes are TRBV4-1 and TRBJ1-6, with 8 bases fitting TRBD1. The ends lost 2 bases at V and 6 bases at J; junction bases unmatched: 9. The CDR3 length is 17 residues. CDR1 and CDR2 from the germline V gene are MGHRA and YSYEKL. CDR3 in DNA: TGCGCCAGCAGCCAAAGCGGGGCTGACAGGGGTAATTCACCCCTCCACTTT. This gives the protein CASSQSGADRGNSPLHF.

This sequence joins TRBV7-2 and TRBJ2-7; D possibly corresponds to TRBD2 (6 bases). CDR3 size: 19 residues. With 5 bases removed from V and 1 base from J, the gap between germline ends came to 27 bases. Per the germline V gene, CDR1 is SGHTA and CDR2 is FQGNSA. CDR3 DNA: TGTGCCAGCAGCGCGCCCGGAGGCGGGGCCCACCTTTATTCCTACGAGCAGTACTTC. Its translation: CASSAPGGGAHLYSYEQYF.

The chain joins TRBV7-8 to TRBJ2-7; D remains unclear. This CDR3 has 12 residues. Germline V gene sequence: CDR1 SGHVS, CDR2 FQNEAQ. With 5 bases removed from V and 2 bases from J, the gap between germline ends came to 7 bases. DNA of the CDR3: TGTGCCAGCAGCCTACCACCCTACGAGCAGTACTTC. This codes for CASSLPPYEQYF. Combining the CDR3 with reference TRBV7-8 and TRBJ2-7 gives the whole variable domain GAGVSQSPRYKVAKRGQDVALRCDPISGHVSLFWYQQALGQGPEFLTYFQNEAQLDKSGLPSDRFFAERPEGSVSTLKIQRTQQEDSAVYLCASSLPPYEQYFGPGTRLTVT.

This CDR3 is CASSRGLAGDTGELFF. The CDR3 DNA follows: TGTGCCAGCAGTCGTGGACTAGCGGGGGACACCGGGGAGCTGTTTTTT. The chain employs TRBV5-6 and TRBJ2-2; 13 bases line up with TRBD2. Unmatched junction bases numbered 4, after V lost 5 bases and J lost 3 bases. This CDR3 region has 16 residues. Looked up from germline, CDR1 is SGHDT and CDR2 is YYEEEE.

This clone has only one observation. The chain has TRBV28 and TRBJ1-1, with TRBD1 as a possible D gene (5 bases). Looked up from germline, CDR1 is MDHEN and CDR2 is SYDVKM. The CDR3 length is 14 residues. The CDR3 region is CASRFNGRGTEAFF. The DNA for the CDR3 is TGTGCTAGTCGGTTTAATGGAAGGGGCACTGAAGCTTTCTTT.

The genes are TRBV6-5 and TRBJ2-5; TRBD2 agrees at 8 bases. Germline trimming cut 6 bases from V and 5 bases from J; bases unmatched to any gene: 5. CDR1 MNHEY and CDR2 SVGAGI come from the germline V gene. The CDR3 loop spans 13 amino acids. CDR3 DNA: TGTGCCAGCAGGACCAGCGGGGGCGAGACCCAGTACTTC. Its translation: CASRTSGGETQYF.